What follows are 27 T cell receptor beta chains derived from one specimen sequenced in a study of chemoradiotherapy in HPV16-positive cancers. Some clones are missing from TCRdb's copy, which holds only in-frame ones; the method was immunoSEQ multiplex PCR. The sample includes 3,000 to 4,500 clones, over 85% seen only once; the top ten take over 2%. The specimen was taken from a patient who underwent chemoradiotherapy. These receptors all come from a human donor with HPV-associated anogenital cancer.

This clone has only one observation. V gene TRBV29-1 combines with J gene TRBJ2-3, with D hard to call. The germline V gene has CDR1 SQVTM and CDR2 ANQGSEA. The CDR3 is 12 residues long. V was shortened by 4 bases and J by 5 bases, with 10 bases between the two germline ends. CDR3 amino acids: CSVAWSGDTQYF. For the CDR3, the DNA is TGCAGCGTTGCCTGGTCGGGAGATACGCAGTATTTT.

The V call is TRBV13, the J call TRBJ2-7, with D perhaps TRBD2 (6 bases). Germline loops: CDR1 PRHDT, CDR2 FYEKMQ (reference sequence). This CDR3 spans 13 amino acids. Trimming took off 5 bases at V and 2 bases at J, with 10 bases between the two ends. In nucleotides, the CDR3 is TGTGCCAGCAGCCCTCGGGGGACCTACGAGCAGTACTTC. Translation: CASSPRGTYEQYF.

This clone appeared once. The V call is TRBV4-1, the J call TRBJ2-2; D unresolved. The CDR3 is 14 residues long. Germline V CDR1 and CDR2: MGHRA, YSYEKL. Trimming removed 2 bases from V and 1 base from J, with 5 bases in between. The CDR3 sequence is CASSQYKNTGELFF. In DNA form, the CDR3 reads TGCGCCAGCAGCCAATACAAGAACACCGGGGAGCTGTTTTTT.

The CDR3 protein is CASSIGTGVDTEAFF. Written as DNA, the CDR3 is TGTGCCAGTAGTATCGGGACAGGGGTTGACACTGAAGCTTTCTTT. The chain is built from TRBV19 and TRBJ1-1; TRBD1 matches 10 bases. Germline trimming cut 3 bases from V and 3 bases from J; bases unmatched to any gene: 4. CDR1 LNHDA and CDR2 SQIVND come from the germline V gene (reference sequence). This CDR3 region has 15 residues.

The chain couples TRBV27 to TRBJ2-7; 8 bases map to TRBD2. The CDR3 sequence is 14 residues long. The germline V gene has CDR1 MNHEY and CDR2 SMNVEV (reference sequence). V lost 6 bases, J lost 2 bases, and 6 bases stayed unmatched. The CDR3 region is CASSQIAGPYEQYF. CDR3 DNA: TGTGCCAGCAGCCAGATAGCGGGACCCTACGAGCAGTACTTC.

The rearrangement uses TRBV27 and TRBJ2-7; D is possibly TRBD1 or TRBD2 (5 bases each). Germline V gene data show CDR1 as MNHEY and CDR2 as SMNVEV (reference sequence). The CDR3 contains 13 residues. With 0 bases removed from V and 6 bases from J, the gap between germline ends came to 9 bases. The CDR3 sequence is CASSLSQGPEQYF. CDR3 nucleotides: TGTGCCAGCAGTTTATCCCAGGGACCCGAGCAGTACTTC.

This chain connects TRBV5-1 to TRBJ2-7, with TRBD1 matching over 7 bases. Germline CDR1 and CDR2: SGHRS and YFSETQ. This CDR3 spans 14 amino acids. The V and J ends lost 2 bases and 4 bases, in that order; junction bases with no gene match: 6. In DNA, the CDR3 is TGCGCCAGCAGCTTAATGACAGGGAATTACGAGCAGTACTTC. Its protein is CASSLMTGNYEQYF. The complete variable domain, with remaining parts taken from reference TRBV5-1 and TRBJ2-7, reads KAGVTQTPRYLIKTRGQQVTLSCSPISGHRSVSWYQQTPGQGLQFLFEYFSETQRNKGNFPGRFSGRQFSNSRSEMNVSTLELGDSALYLCASSLMTGNYEQYFGPGTRLTVT.

The CDR3 reads CAWSHLVEQYF. The CDR3 region has the DNA TGTGCCTGGAGTCACCTAGTGGAGCAGTACTTC. The chain uses TRBV30 and TRBJ2-7; no reliable D call. Per germline, CDR1 GTSNPN and CDR2 SVGIG (reference sequence). The germline V and J ends were trimmed by 2 bases and 7 bases, with 9 bases remaining between them. The CDR3 loop spans 11 amino acids.

J is TRBJ1-1 and V is TRBV30; no firm D call. CDR1 and CDR2 (germline): GTSNPN, SVGIG (reference sequence). This CDR3 comprises 13 residues. V was trimmed by 3 bases and J by 2 bases, leaving 10 bases between them. CDR3 sequence: CAWSRTFNTEAFF. The CDR3 nucleotides read TGTGCCTGGAGCCGAACTTTCAACACTGAAGCTTTCTTT.

This clone was seen only once. The gene calls are TRBV6-5 and TRBJ1-3; 9 bases agree with TRBD1. Germline CDR1 MNHEY, CDR2 SVGAGI. Trimming took 2 bases from V and 4 from J; bases not matched to a gene: 6. The CDR3 is made up of 16 amino acids. CDR3 bases: TGTGCCAGCAGTTACGCTGGACAGGGGTTAGGAAACACCATATATTTT. Its protein is CASSYAGQGLGNTIYF.

The rearrangement uses TRBV11-2 and TRBJ2-2; no definite D call. This CDR3 is 15 amino acids long. Germline V gives CDR1 SGHAT, CDR2 FQNNGV. Between the trimmed V and J ends, which lost 0 bases and 1 base, there was a span of 6 bases. For the CDR3, the DNA is TGTGCCAGCAGCTTAGAGTGGCAGAACACCGGGGAGCTGTTTTTT. Amino acids: CASSLEWQNTGELFF.

The V and J genes are TRBV30 and TRBJ2-3, with D perhaps TRBD1 or TRBD2 (5 bases each). Germline V gene data show CDR1 as GTSNPN and CDR2 as SVGIG (reference sequence). V lost 0 bases to trimming and J lost 2 bases, with 6 bases between them. The CDR3 consists of 13 residues. The DNA for the CDR3 is TGTGCCTGGAGTGTGGGGACCACAGATACGCAGTATTTT. This translates into CAWSVGTTDTQYF.

Remarks on this clone: The junction does not match germline at one end; this may be a read error. The gene calls are TRBV7-7 and TRBJ2-5, with D maybe TRBD2 (6 bases). CDR3 length: 13 amino acids. Germline V lookup: CDR1 SSHAT, CDR2 FNYEAQ (reference sequence). The CDR3 loop is CASSLALAETQYF. Here the CDR3 DNA reads TGTGCTAGCAGCTTAGCCCTAGCGGAGACCCAGTACTTC. Variable domain in full (rest from reference TRBV7-7 and TRBJ2-5): GAGVSQSPRYKVTKRGQDVTLRCDPISSHATLYWYQQALGQGPEFLTYFNYEAQPDKSGLPSDRFSAERPEGSISTLTIQRTEQRDSAMYRCASSLALAETQYFGPGTRLLVL.

The chain joins TRBV6-1 to TRBJ2-7, with D perhaps given as TRBD1 or TRBD2 (7 bases each). With 3 bases removed from V and 1 base from J, the gap between germline ends came to 13 bases. CDR1 is MNHNS, CDR2 SASEGT, per germline. This CDR3 contains 15 residues. Written as DNA, the CDR3 is TGTGCCAGCAGTGAGGATCAGGGGGGGTCCTACGAGCAGTACTTC. Protein sequence: CASSEDQGGSYEQYF.

The chain recombines TRBV29-1 with TRBJ2-1, with 12 positions matching TRBD2. V gave up 8 bases and J gave up 9 bases; unmatched junction bases: 11. The CDR3 is made up of 14 amino acids. The germline V gene has CDR1 SQVTM and CDR2 ANQGSEA. CDR3 nucleotide sequence: TGCAGCACCTCTAGCGGGAGGGTTTCTGGTGAGCAGTTCTTC. Its translation: CSTSSGRVSGEQFF.

The chain couples TRBV13 to TRBJ2-1; tentative D call: TRBD1 (5 bases). This CDR3 is built from 17 residues. Germline V lookup: CDR1 PRHDT, CDR2 FYEKMQ (reference sequence). Trimming took off 2 bases at V and 4 bases at J, with 18 bases between the two ends. CDR3 coding DNA: TGTGCCAGCAGCTTAAACACCAGGGTGGCGTCGTACAATGAGCAGTTCTTC. Protein sequence: CASSLNTRVASYNEQFF. Complete variable domain (other parts from reference TRBV13 and TRBJ2-1): AAGVIQSPRHLIKEKRETATLKCYPIPRHDTVYWYQQGPGQDPQFLISFYEKMQSDKGSIPDRFSAQQFSDYHSELNMSSLELGDSALYFCASSLNTRVASYNEQFFGPGTRLTVL.

The chain recombines TRBV9 with TRBJ2-1; tentative D call: TRBD2 (5 bases). This CDR3 has 15 residues. Germline assignment: CDR1 SGDLS and CDR2 YYNGEE. The V end lost 0 bases, the J end lost 9 bases, and 16 bases lay between the germline ends. The CDR3: CASSVEGWGEGEQFF. CDR3 DNA: TGTGCCAGCAGCGTAGAGGGATGGGGAGAGGGTGAGCAGTTCTTC.

The CDR3 nucleotides are TGCAGCTCGACTGGGGGCTATGGCTACACCTTC. Its translation: CSSTGGYGYTF. The chain employs TRBV20-1 and TRBJ1-2, with a possible D match to TRBD1 (5 bases). Germline V gene sequence: CDR1 DFQATT, CDR2 SNEGSKA (reference sequence). The CDR3 is 11 residues long.

The CDR3, as DNA: TGTGCCAGCAGCTTAGCGGACAGGGGAGGCCAGCCCCAGCATTTT. As protein: CASSLADRGGQPQHF. The chain recombines TRBV7-8 with TRBJ1-5; TRBD1 matches 9 bases. V shed 0 bases and J 7 bases; nucleotides not matched to a gene: 4. Looked up from germline, CDR1 is SGHVS and CDR2 is FQNEAQ. The CDR3 is 15 amino acids.

The chain joins TRBV5-1 to TRBJ1-4, with D unresolved. The CDR3 is 12 amino acids. Per the germline V gene, CDR1 is SGHRS and CDR2 is YFSETQ. Deletions cut 1 base from V and 12 bases from J, with 10 bases between. CDR3 residues: CASSLMGLELFF. The CDR3 DNA reads TGCGCCAGCAGCTTGATGGGGTTGGAACTGTTTTTT. The complete variable domain, with remaining parts taken from reference TRBV5-1 and TRBJ1-4, reads KAGVTQTPRYLIKTRGQQVTLSCSPISGHRSVSWYQQTPGQGLQFLFEYFSETQRNKGNFPGRFSGRQFSNSRSEMNVSTLELGDSALYLCASSLMGLELFFGSGTQLSVL.

The chain recombines TRBV2 with TRBJ1-4; D uncertain. This CDR3 spans 11 amino acids. Germline V gene sequence: CDR1 SNHLY, CDR2 FYNNEI. The germline V and J ends were trimmed by 4 bases and 8 bases, with 5 bases remaining between them. The CDR3 sequence: CASSVLEKLFF. CDR3 nucleotide sequence: TGTGCCAGCAGTGTTTTGGAAAAACTGTTTTTT.

The chain recombines TRBV27 with TRBJ2-7; D possibly corresponds to TRBD2 (6 bases). CDR3 length: 15 residues. The V end lost 7 bases, the J end lost 2 bases, and 18 bases lay between the germline ends. Germline V gene sequence: CDR1 MNHEY, CDR2 SMNVEV (reference sequence). The CDR3 reads CASNPVLGGPYEQYF. The CDR3, as DNA: TGTGCCAGCAACCCGGTGCTGGGGGGTCCCTACGAGCAGTACTTC.

The V gene is TRBV7-3, the J gene TRBJ1-2; 7 bases align to TRBD1. Trimming took 5 bases from V and 3 from J; bases not matched to a gene: 9. CDR1 is SGHTA and CDR2 is FQGTGA in the germline V gene. CDR3 size: 15 residues. For the CDR3, the DNA is TGTGCCAGCAGCCCCCAGGGGGGTTTGGACTATGGCTACACCTTC. Translating it yields CASSPQGGLDYGYTF.

The chain joins TRBV4-1 to TRBJ1-1; D is possibly TRBD1 (5 bases). Germline CDR1 MGHRA, CDR2 YSYEKL. Trimming cost V 1 base and J 1 base, with 13 bases left between them. The CDR3 spans 16 residues. In DNA form, the CDR3 reads TGCGCCAGCAGCCAAGGACAGTACAACAAGAACACTGAAGCTTTCTTT. Its translation is CASSQGQYNKNTEAFF.

The rearrangement uses TRBV6-1 and TRBJ1-1; TRBD1 aligns across 8 bases. CDR1 and CDR2 from the germline V gene are MNHNS and SASEGT. CDR3 length: 14 residues. Trimming took 5 bases from V and 1 from J; bases not matched to a gene: 3. In DNA form, the CDR3 reads TGTGCCAGCAGTACTACAGGGGGGAACACTGAAGCTTTCTTT. Protein sequence: CASSTTGGNTEAFF.

The chain is built from TRBV2 and TRBJ2-1; D gene uncertain. This CDR3 contains 10 residues. V lost 3 bases, J lost 9 bases, and 3 bases lay in between. Germline assignment: CDR1 SNHLY and CDR2 FYNNEI. For the CDR3, the DNA is TGTGCCAGCAGTGATACTGAGCAGTTCTTC. Amino acids: CASSDTEQFF. The entire variable domain, with the rest obtained from reference TRBV2 and TRBJ2-1, is as follows: EPEVTQTPSHQVTQMGQEVILRCVPISNHLYFYWYRQILGQKVEFLVSFYNNEISEKSEIFDDQFSVERPDGSNFTLKIRSTKLEDSAMYFCASSDTEQFFGPGTRLTVL.

The rearrangement links TRBV19 to TRBJ1-5; no clear D. Trimming removed 7 bases at V and 4 bases at J, with 8 bases between. CDR3 length equals 12 residues. The V gene's germline CDR1 is LNHDA and CDR2 SQIVND (reference sequence). The CDR3 sequence: CASKSMNQPQHF. The CDR3, as DNA: TGTGCCAGTAAGTCCATGAATCAGCCCCAGCATTTT.